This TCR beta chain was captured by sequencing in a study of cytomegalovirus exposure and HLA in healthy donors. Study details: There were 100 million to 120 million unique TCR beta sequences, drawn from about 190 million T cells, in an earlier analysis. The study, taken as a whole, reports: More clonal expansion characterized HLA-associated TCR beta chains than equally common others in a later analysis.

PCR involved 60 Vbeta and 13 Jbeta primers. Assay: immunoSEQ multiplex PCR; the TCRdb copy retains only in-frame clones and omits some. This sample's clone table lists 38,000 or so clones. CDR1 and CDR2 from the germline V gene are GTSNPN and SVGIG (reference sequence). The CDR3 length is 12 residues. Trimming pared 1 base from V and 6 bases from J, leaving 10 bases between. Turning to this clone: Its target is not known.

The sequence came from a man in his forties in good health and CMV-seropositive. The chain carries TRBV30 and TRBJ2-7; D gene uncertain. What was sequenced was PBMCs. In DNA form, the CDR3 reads TGTGCCTGGAGTGGTACCGGTACCGAGCAGTACTTC. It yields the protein CAWSGTGTEQYF.